This T cell receptor beta chain was captured in a study of blood T cell repertoires in COVID-19. Enrolment of Seattle patients took place during active infection, and they were followed longitudinally. Trimming took 4 bases from V and 5 from J, leaving 5 bases between them. Germline CDR1 LGHNT, CDR2 FRNRAP. CDR3 length equals 12 residues. In the study's own analysis: For nucleated cells, counts were estimated from reference gene primer amplification. This table comes from immunoSEQ multiplex PCR, and its TCRdb copy is limited to in-frame clones, with some not included. From that table come the V and J calls and clone size; the DNA was used to work out D and trimming. Of approximately 500,000 clones listed, about 89% are singletons.

This chain links TRBV12-5 with TRBJ2-2; D gene unclear. The receptor was derived from a woman aged 45 to 65 with COVID-19, enrolled during active disease. Source material: peripheral blood. The CDR3 nucleotides read TGTGCTAGTGGTTCCTTTACCGGGGAGCTGTTTTTT. Protein sequence: CASGSFTGELFF.